A selection of T cell receptor beta chains follows, all from one sample in a study of shared clonotypes between healthy human individuals. Repertoires were generated with immunoSEQ multiplex PCR, while TCRdb's copy carries only in-frame clones and drops some. The table has around 500,000 clones, more than 75% seen once. Sequenced: PBMCs. Receptor source: a middle-aged woman in good health. Some clones in this sample may be carry-over from other donors' samples. CDR3s include the opening cysteine and the closing phenylalanine or tryptophan. The D gene is left open where the match is weak. Size is stated for part of the rows, as once, few or many counts, or as a class when the clone is expanded.

clone_size: NA; j_call: TRBJ2-7; v_call: TRBV7-2; d_call: TRBD2; cdr3_aa: CASSSEAGAIYEQYF; cdr3_nt: TGTGCCAGCAGCTCCGAAGCGGGAGCCATTTACGAGCAGTACTTC
clone_size: NA; j_call: TRBJ2-6; v_call: TRBV5-6; d_call: NA; cdr3_aa: CASSLAPGSTGANVLTF; cdr3_nt: TGTGCCAGCAGCTTGGCCCCAGGGAGTACTGGGGCCAACGTCCTGACTTTC
clone_size: many; j_call: TRBJ2-1; v_call: TRBV30; d_call: NA; cdr3_aa: CAWSGAYNEQFF; cdr3_nt: TGTGCCTGGAGCGGCGCCTACAATGAGCAGTTCTTC
clone_size: once; j_call: TRBJ1-3; v_call: TRBV2; d_call: NA; cdr3_aa: CARGRGTAAGNTIYF; cdr3_nt: TGTGCCAGGGGCCGCGGAACAGCCGCTGGAAACACCATATATTTT
clone_size: NA; j_call: TRBJ1-2; v_call: TRBV7-2; d_call: TRBD1; cdr3_aa: CASSLGGQGGLYGYTF; cdr3_nt: TGTGCCAGCAGCTTAGGGGGACAGGGTGGGCTCTATGGCTACACCTTC
clone_size: NA; j_call: TRBJ1-3; v_call: TRBV23-1; d_call: NA; cdr3_aa: CASSPHPGVIRNTIYF; cdr3_nt: TGCGCCAGCAGTCCTCACCCAGGGGTTATACGGAACACCATATATTTT
clone_size: NA; j_call: TRBJ1-1; v_call: TRBV2; d_call: NA; cdr3_aa: CATEGTSYTEAFF; cdr3_nt: TGTGCCACCGAGGGGACAAGTTACACTGAAGCTTTCTTT
clone_size: NA; j_call: TRBJ2-7; v_call: TRBV7-8; d_call: NA; cdr3_aa: CASSLRSQGPYEQYF; cdr3_nt: TGTGCCAGCAGCTTAAGAAGCCAGGGCCCATACGAGCAGTACTTC
clone_size: once; j_call: TRBJ1-1; v_call: TRBV7-3; d_call: NA; cdr3_aa: CASSPRDAGEAFF; cdr3_nt: TGTGCCAGCAGCCCCCGGGACGCGGGAGAAGCTTTCTTT
clone_size: once; j_call: TRBJ2-2; v_call: TRBV7-2; d_call: NA; cdr3_aa: CASSLMGELFF; cdr3_nt: TGTGCCAGCAGCTTAATGGGGGAGCTGTTTTTT
clone_size: NA; j_call: TRBJ2-5; v_call: TRBV7-9; d_call: NA; cdr3_aa: CASSPIGAQETQYF; cdr3_nt: TGTGCCAGCAGCCCCATCGGTGCTCAAGAGACCCAGTACTTC
clone_size: once; j_call: TRBJ2-1; v_call: TRBV4-2; d_call: NA; cdr3_aa: CASSQASTQAYNEQFF; cdr3_nt: TGTGCCAGCAGCCAAGCGTCAACGCAAGCCTACAATGAGCAGTTCTTC
clone_size: NA; j_call: TRBJ1-6; v_call: TRBV2; d_call: NA; cdr3_aa: CASSANIGSPLHF; cdr3_nt: TGTGCCAGCAGTGCGAATATCGGTTCACCCCTCCACTTT
clone_size: NA; j_call: TRBJ1-1; v_call: TRBV6-5; d_call: NA; cdr3_aa: CASSYSGKGNTEAFF; cdr3_nt: TGTGCCAGCAGTTACTCTGGAAAGGGGAACACTGAAGCTTTCTTT
clone_size: NA; j_call: TRBJ2-1; v_call: TRBV27; d_call: TRBD2; cdr3_aa: CASSLTSGSRRQFF; cdr3_nt: TGTGCCAGCAGTTTGACTAGCGGGAGTAGGAGGCAGTTCTTC
clone_size: few; j_call: TRBJ1-1; v_call: TRBV11-2; d_call: TRBD1; cdr3_aa: CASSLGLDRVEAFF; cdr3_nt: TGTGCCAGCAGCCTTGGCCTGGACAGGGTTGAAGCTTTCTTT
clone_size: few; j_call: TRBJ1-1; v_call: TRBV19; d_call: NA; cdr3_aa: CASSIGFTEAFF; cdr3_nt: TGTGCCAGTAGTATAGGTTTCACTGAAGCTTTCTTT
clone_size: NA; j_call: TRBJ2-5; v_call: TRBV11-2; d_call: NA; cdr3_aa: CASSLGRLQETQYF; cdr3_nt: TGTGCCAGCAGCTTAGGGAGACTGCAAGAGACCCAGTACTTC
clone_size: NA; j_call: TRBJ1-6; v_call: TRBV29-1; d_call: NA; cdr3_aa: CSVKRALVRNSLHF; cdr3_nt: TGCAGCGTTAAGAGAGCCCTTGTGAGGAATTCCCTCCACTTT
clone_size: NA; j_call: TRBJ2-2; v_call: TRBV19; d_call: TRBD2; cdr3_aa: CASVSGRANTGELFF; cdr3_nt: TGTGCCAGCGTTAGCGGGAGGGCGAACACCGGGGAGCTGTTTTTT
clone_size: NA; j_call: TRBJ2-1; v_call: TRBV10-2; d_call: NA; cdr3_aa: CASSEEGGSYNEQFF; cdr3_nt: TGCGCCAGCAGTGAGGAGGGGGGGTCCTACAATGAGCAGTTCTTC
clone_size: NA; j_call: TRBJ2-1; v_call: TRBV25-1; d_call: NA; cdr3_aa: CASSTTELGYNEQFF; cdr3_nt: TGTGCCAGCAGTACCACAGAGCTAGGCTACAATGAGCAGTTCTTC
clone_size: NA; j_call: TRBJ2-5; v_call: TRBV6-1; d_call: NA; cdr3_aa: CASSATGPETQYF; cdr3_nt: TGTGCCAGCAGTGCGACAGGTCCCGAGACCCAGTACTTC
clone_size: NA; j_call: TRBJ2-2; v_call: TRBV5-1; d_call: NA; cdr3_aa: CASRPGTANTGELFF; cdr3_nt: TGCGCCAGCAGGCCGGGGACGGCGAACACCGGGGAGCTGTTTTTT
clone_size: few; j_call: TRBJ2-1; v_call: TRBV10-2; d_call: TRBD2; cdr3_aa: CASRNKLAGGSEQFF; cdr3_nt: TGCGCCAGCAGGAACAAGCTAGCGGGAGGTTCTGAGCAGTTCTTC
clone_size: few; j_call: TRBJ1-4; v_call: TRBV21-1; d_call: NA; cdr3_aa: CASSKGWLAGATNEKLFF; cdr3_nt: TGTGCCAGCAGCAAAGGGTGGTTGGCGGGTGCAACTAATGAAAAACTGTTTTTT
clone_size: NA; j_call: TRBJ2-7; v_call: TRBV18; d_call: NA; cdr3_aa: CASSPQPPGASDEQYF; cdr3_nt: TGTGCCAGCTCACCACAACCCCCGGGTGCGAGCGACGAGCAGTACTTC
clone_size: once; j_call: TRBJ1-2; v_call: TRBV2; d_call: TRBD1; cdr3_aa: CASRDSSNYGYTF; cdr3_nt: TGTGCCAGTCGGGACAGCTCTAACTATGGCTACACCTTC
clone_size: few; j_call: TRBJ1-1; v_call: TRBV5-1; d_call: TRBD1; cdr3_aa: CASRPGGWDHMNTEAFF; cdr3_nt: TGCGCCAGCAGGCCAGGGGGCTGGGATCATATGAACACTGAAGCTTTCTTT
clone_size: once; j_call: TRBJ1-5; v_call: TRBV5-1; d_call: NA; cdr3_aa: CASSPGPDKSNQPQHF; cdr3_nt: TGCGCCAGCAGCCCTGGACCCGACAAGAGCAATCAGCCCCAGCATTTT
clone_size: NA; j_call: TRBJ2-3; v_call: TRBV29-1; d_call: NA; cdr3_aa: CSVLDARSTDTQYF; cdr3_nt: TGCAGCGTTTTAGACGCACGTAGCACAGATACGCAGTATTTT
clone_size: once; j_call: TRBJ1-5; v_call: TRBV19; d_call: NA; cdr3_aa: CASSPGQLSNQPQHF; cdr3_nt: TGTGCCAGTAGCCCGGGACAACTTAGCAATCAGCCCCAGCATTTT
clone_size: NA; j_call: TRBJ2-3; v_call: TRBV7-2; d_call: NA; cdr3_aa: CASSFGGADTQYF; cdr3_nt: TGTGCCAGCAGCTTCGGAGGGGCAGATACGCAGTATTTT
clone_size: NA; j_call: TRBJ1-1; v_call: TRBV9; d_call: NA; cdr3_aa: CASSAHPTANTEAFF; cdr3_nt: TGTGCCAGCAGCGCGCACCCGACAGCGAACACTGAAGCTTTCTTT
clone_size: NA; j_call: TRBJ2-3; v_call: TRBV5-4; d_call: NA; cdr3_aa: CASSSAGNTDTQYF; cdr3_nt: TGTGCCAGCAGCTCCGCGGGGAACACAGATACGCAGTATTTT
clone_size: NA; j_call: TRBJ1-2; v_call: TRBV6-5; d_call: NA; cdr3_aa: CASKPGRNYGYTF; cdr3_nt: TGTGCCAGCAAGCCAGGCAGAAACTATGGCTACACCTTC
clone_size: NA; j_call: TRBJ1-2; v_call: TRBV28; d_call: NA; cdr3_aa: CASSPSSYGYTF; cdr3_nt: TGTGCCAGCAGCCCAAGCAGCTATGGCTACACCTTC
clone_size: NA; j_call: TRBJ2-7; v_call: TRBV6-6; d_call: NA; cdr3_aa: CASSYSSLEQYF; cdr3_nt: TGTGCCAGCAGTTACTCGAGCCTAGAGCAGTACTTC
clone_size: few; j_call: TRBJ2-2; v_call: TRBV6-1; d_call: TRBD1; cdr3_aa: CASRGQGLVTGELFF; cdr3_nt: TGTGCCAGCAGAGGACAGGGGTTAGTCACCGGGGAGCTGTTTTTT
clone_size: NA; j_call: TRBJ2-7; v_call: TRBV5-8; d_call: TRBD2; cdr3_aa: CASSWVGLTRGAYEQYF; cdr3_nt: TGTGCCAGCAGCTGGGTGGGCCTAACCCGGGGGGCCTACGAGCAGTACTTC
clone_size: few; j_call: TRBJ2-3; v_call: TRBV2; d_call: TRBD2; cdr3_aa: CASSAETSGTDTQYF; cdr3_nt: TGTGCCAGCAGTGCCGAGACTAGCGGCACAGATACGCAGTATTTT
clone_size: NA; j_call: TRBJ2-7; v_call: TRBV7-8; d_call: NA; cdr3_aa: CASSLADEQYF; cdr3_nt: TGTGCCAGCAGCTTAGCAGACGAGCAGTACTTC
clone_size: NA; j_call: TRBJ1-5; v_call: TRBV28; d_call: NA; cdr3_aa: CASSPTRAHYSNQPQHF; cdr3_nt: TGTGCCAGCAGTCCGACCCGGGCACACTATAGCAATCAGCCCCAGCATTTT
clone_size: once; j_call: TRBJ1-1; v_call: TRBV25-1; d_call: NA; cdr3_aa: CANRTVQAGTEAFF; cdr3_nt: TGTGCCAACCGGACAGTCCAAGCGGGCACTGAAGCTTTCTTT
clone_size: NA; j_call: TRBJ1-1; v_call: TRBV28; d_call: NA; cdr3_aa: CASSLLSQRGTEAFF; cdr3_nt: TGTGCCAGCAGTTTATTGAGTCAGAGGGGCACTGAAGCTTTCTTT
clone_size: NA; j_call: TRBJ2-4; v_call: TRBV4-3; d_call: NA; cdr3_aa: CASSQNRVGASKNIQYF; cdr3_nt: TGCGCCAGCAGCCAAAATCGCGTGGGGGCGTCCAAAAACATTCAGTACTTC
clone_size: NA; j_call: TRBJ2-7; v_call: TRBV9; d_call: TRBD1; cdr3_aa: CASSVGTGYYEQYF; cdr3_nt: TGTGCCAGCAGCGTAGGGACAGGGTACTACGAGCAGTACTTC
clone_size: once; j_call: TRBJ1-1; v_call: TRBV4-1; d_call: NA; cdr3_aa: CASSQGWGTRKMNTEAFF; cdr3_nt: TGCGCCAGCAGCCAAGGGTGGGGGACACGGAAGATGAACACTGAAGCTTTCTTT